This TCR beta chain derives from a study of OX40 agonist ivuxolimab in advanced cancers. About the investigation overall: Ivuxolimab, which targeted the costimulatory receptor OX40 (CD134), was an agonistic, fully human IgG2 monoclonal antibody. Of the 50 to 55 dose-escalation patients, hepatocellular carcinoma was present in around 20, melanoma in around 15, renal cell carcinoma in 9 and head and neck cancer in 9. Partial responses occurred in three dose-escalation patients, of whom one had hepatocellular carcinoma and two had cutaneous melanoma. The monotherapy dose-escalation portion (N ≈ 56 patients) of the phase I ivuxolimab trial is reported in the paper. Intravenous ivuxolimab was administered to patients every 2 weeks at six dose levels: 0.01, 0.1, 0.3, 1.5, 3 and 10 mg/kg. In the dose-escalation cohort, around 80% of patients were male, and the mean age was 60 years with a range of roughly 20 to 80. The point of sequencing TCRbeta in the periphery was to test whether ivuxolimab changed TCR sequence diversity and drove clonal T-cell expansion. Patients were allowed to have had prior anti-PD-1, anti-PD-L1 or anti-CTLA-4 therapy, and roughly 40% of the dose-escalation patients had previously received checkpoint inhibitors. General study outcomes and caveats: Low levels of normalized T-cell clonal expansion were also seen in some patients who did not respond. Antigen specificity was not determined for the clonally expanded peripheral T cells. At doses of 0.1 to 3.0 mg/kg, clonal expansion of both CD4+ and CD8+ T cells in blood was seen between baseline and week 6. After ivuxolimab, expanded clones were on average more numerous among CD8+ T cells than among CD4+ T cells. Partial responders in the 0.1-3.0 mg/kg groups had among the lowest normalized peripheral clonal expansion, especially among CD8+ T cells.

Genomic DNA was isolated from the sorted cells so that the TCRbeta CDR3 region could be sequenced. TCRbeta CDR3 regions were sequenced using the immunoSEQ Assay. TCRdb retrieved this table from immuneACCESS and kept in-frame rearrangements only. Not all clones are present; in checked studies, unresolved V genes account for under half, and no reason is known for the remainder. The sample table records over 15,000 clones; about 81% of these occur just once. Over 35% of the sample comes from the top ten. There are 15 amino acids in the CDR3, from cysteine to phenylalanine inclusive. The read is trimmed to its CDR3 DNA, 45 bases read in frame from base 1. In the germline V gene (reference sequence), CDR1 corresponds to SEHNR and CDR2 to FQNEAQ. The junction shows trimming of 5 bases on V and 6 bases on J, plus 19 bases between the germline ends. Patients with autoimmune disease history or receiving systemic immunosuppression were excluded from the trial. In every dose cohort, peripheral blood was drawn for TCR sequencing at baseline, cycle 4 day 1, and cycle 7 day 1. The samples were drawn from a first-in-human, open-label, multicenter phase I dose-escalation trial of ivuxolimab. Adults with locally advanced or metastatic melanoma, renal cell, hepatocellular, or head and neck squamous cell carcinoma were enrolled in the trial. CD4+ and CD8+ T cells were sorted separately from peripheral blood before TCR sequencing.

About this clone: Its antigen is not yet known. No much larger clone is present one base from it, and per-base qualities are unavailable.

The sequence was collected from an adult with an advanced solid tumor such as melanoma, head and neck, liver or kidney cancer. Specimen: CD4+ or CD8+ T cells sorted from blood, collected in a trial of the OX40 agonist ivuxolimab. The chain is made from TRBV7-9 and TRBJ1-2; a weak D assignment points to TRBD1 (5 bases agree). The base sequence is TGTGCCAGCAGCCCGACCCCCCTAGGGACGGATGGCTACACCTTC. The encoded protein is CASSPTPLGTDGYTF.